This T cell receptor beta chain appears in the sequencing data of a study of vaccination and CD4 T cells after COVID-19. Study-level points and caveats: Spike mono-reactivity marked 304 of 307 vaccine-specific clones in convalescent patients.

Sequenced with the Oncomine TCR Beta short-read assay was DNA taken from cultured CD4+ T cells. DNA came from CD4+ T cells after culture. TCRdb ran MiXCR on the PCR reads and lists one entry per CDR3 protein. The sample carries some 12,000 distinct CDR3 sequences, less than 50% recorded once. Treatment of the sample: roughly 10-day PBMC culture with coronavirus spike peptide pools or control peptides (ViraFEST assay). ViraFEST sequenced TCRs after peptide-pool expansion of antigen-specific T cells. Every well contained around 2 million PBMCs, which were grown with approximately 9.5 IU/ml IL-2 and 7.5 to 10 ug/ml peptide pools. This CDR3 spans 17 amino acids. In germline, CDR1 is MNHEY, CDR2 SVGEGT. Trimming cost V 3 bases and J 5 bases; bases outside gene matches: 10. This clonotype was counted a few times. Its matching antigen is unknown.

The TCR sequence derives from a human donor with COVID-19. Sequenced sample: cultured CD4+ T cells from blood. The chain is built from TRBV6-2 or TRBV6-3 and TRBJ2-2; 9 nucleotides line up with TRBD1. This chain's CDR3 is CASSYTAGTGFTGELFF. The CDR3 nucleotides read TGTGCCAGCAGTTATACAGCCGGGACAGGGTTTACCGGGGAGCTGTTTTTT.